Given below is one T cell receptor beta chain in context. Its cognate antigen is unknown. This entry comes from a study of OX40 agonist ivuxolimab in advanced cancers. Study-wide context: Those enrolled were 82.7% male, with a mean age of 60 years and ages from roughly 23 to 80. Study-level points and caveats: At 0.1-3.0 mg/kg, partial responders had clonal expansion among the lowest observed. The specificity for antigen of the expanded peripheral T cells was not determined.

Autoimmune disease history or systemic immunosuppression was exclusionary. V was shortened by 3 bases and J by 7 bases, with 30 bases between the two germline ends. Germline V gene data show CDR1 as KGHSH and CDR2 as LQKENI. This CDR3 contains 20 residues. Here immunoSEQ multiplex PCR was the method, and the copy in TCRdb shows in-frame clones only, minus some. The sample records about 73,000 clones, approximately 92% being singletons. Source: CD4+ or CD8+ T cells sorted from blood, taken in a trial of the OX40 agonist ivuxolimab. This TCR was sampled from an adult with an advanced solid tumor such as melanoma, head and neck, liver or kidney cancer. The gene calls are TRBV18 and TRBJ2-2; the D gene is possibly TRBD2 (6 bases). The CDR3 loop is CASSPTGTVGSGAPSGELFF. For the CDR3, the DNA is TGTGCCAGCTCACCTACGGGGACTGTAGGATCCGGCGCCCCCAGCGGGGAGCTGTTTTTT. Using reference TRBV18 and TRBJ2-2 for the parts outside the CDR3, the full variable domain is NAGVMQNPRHLVRRRGQEARLRCSPMKGHSHVYWYRQLPEEGLKFMVYLQKENIIDESGMPKERFSAEFPKEGPSILRIQQVVRGDSAAYFCASSPTGTVGSGAPSGELFFGEGSRLTVL.